The 18 T cell receptor beta chains given below trace back to one sample, sequenced in a study of blood T cell repertoires in COVID-19. Sequencing used immunoSEQ multiplex PCR; TCRdb keeps in-frame clones, though not all of them. Of 45,000 to 55,000 clones listed, 85% to 90% were seen once; the top ten hold 10% to 15%. What was sequenced was peripheral blood. Receptors were obtained from a man aged 80 or over with acute or convalescent COVID-19.

The chain employs TRBV11-2 and TRBJ2-2; 11 nucleotides line up with TRBD1. Unmatched junction bases numbered 5, after V lost 6 bases and J lost 5 bases. CDR3 length: 15 amino acids. CDR1 SGHAT and CDR2 FQNNGV come from the germline V gene. CDR3 nucleotide sequence: TGTGCCAGCAGACCCGGGACAGGGGGGACCGGGGAGCTGTTTTTT. It yields the protein CASRPGTGGTGELFF.

This chain links TRBV15 with TRBJ2-2; a weak D match, TRBD1 (5 bases). The CDR3 is 14 residues long. Per the germline V gene, CDR1 is LNHNV and CDR2 is YYDKDF (reference sequence). With 3 bases removed from V and 0 bases from J, the gap between germline ends came to 5 bases. CDR3 loop: CATSRDTNTGELFF. CDR3 coding DNA: TGTGCCACCAGCAGGGACACGAACACCGGGGAGCTGTTTTTT.

This chain connects TRBV4-2 to TRBJ2-1; D remains ambiguous. Between the trimmed V and J ends, which lost 5 bases and 8 bases, there was a span of 13 bases. Germline CDR1 is LGHNA and CDR2 is YNFKEQ. There are 13 residues in the CDR3. The CDR3 protein is CASSSPGLDEQFF. CDR3 nucleotide sequence: TGTGCCAGCAGCTCCCCTGGGCTGGATGAGCAGTTCTTC.

This clone has a single count. The chain recombines TRBV4-1 with TRBJ2-1; 7 bases line up with TRBD1. V shed 4 bases and J 4 bases; nucleotides not matched to a gene: 10. The CDR3 spans 16 residues. The germline V gene has CDR1 MGHRA and CDR2 YSYEKL. In DNA, the CDR3 is TGCGCCAGCAGCCGCACCGGGACAGAGCATTACAATGAGCAGTTCTTC. Translating gives CASSRTGTEHYNEQFF.

The gene calls are TRBV11-2 and TRBJ2-1, with D possibly TRBD2 on 6 matching bases. With 3 bases removed from V and 2 bases from J, the gap between germline ends came to 11 bases. This CDR3 has 15 residues. CDR1 SGHAT and CDR2 FQNNGV come from the germline V gene. The CDR3 bases are TGTGCCAGCAGCTTTGAAGGGGAGGCCTACAATGAGCAGTTCTTC. Protein: CASSFEGEAYNEQFF.

This clone appeared a single time. The chain joins TRBV7-6 to TRBJ1-3; tentatively, D is TRBD1 (5 bases). The CDR3 totals 13 residues. Trimming took off 5 bases at V and 3 bases at J, with 8 bases between the two ends. CDR1 and CDR2 from the germline V gene are SGHVS and FNYEAQ. CDR3 DNA sequence: TGTGCCAGCAGCATCAGGGTTGGAAACACCATATATTTT. This sequence encodes CASSIRVGNTIYF.

The rearrangement links TRBV18 to TRBJ1-1; the match to TRBD1 covers 10 bases. This CDR3 is 16 amino acids long. Per germline, CDR1 KGHSH and CDR2 LQKENI. Trimming took 1 base from V and 1 from J; bases not matched to a gene: 3. The CDR3 nucleotides are TGTGCCAGCTCACCACGACAGGGGGCTGAGAACACTGAAGCTTTCTTT. It specifies CASSPRQGAENTEAFF.

The chain couples TRBV2 to TRBJ1-1, with D possibly matching TRBD1 (6 bases). This CDR3 region has 14 residues. V dropped 4 bases and J dropped 0 bases, with 9 bases sitting between them. Per the germline V gene, CDR1 is SNHLY and CDR2 is FYNNEI. DNA for the CDR3: TGTGCCAGCAGTGTGGGACACGTGAACACTGAAGCTTTCTTT. The encoded protein is CASSVGHVNTEAFF.

V and J are TRBV29-1 and TRBJ1-4, with D maybe TRBD1 (6 bases). The CDR3 extends over 14 amino acids. The V gene's germline CDR1 is SQVTM and CDR2 ANQGSEA. The V gene lost 5 bases and the J gene lost 8 bases, with 18 bases spanning the gap. The CDR3 region is CSVQMNRDLEKLFF. DNA for the CDR3: TGCAGCGTTCAAATGAACAGGGACCTGGAAAAACTGTTTTTT. The variable domain in full, with the rest retrieved from reference TRBV29-1 and TRBJ1-4, is SAVISQKPSRDICQRGTSLTIQCQVDSQVTMMFWYRQQPGQSLTLIATANQGSEATYESGFVIDKFPISRPNLTFSTLTVSNMSPEDSSIYLCSVQMNRDLEKLFFGSGTQLSVL.

The chain uses TRBV30 and TRBJ1-2, with 10 nucleotides matching TRBD1. This CDR3 region has 12 residues. Losses at the gene ends were 5 bases for V and 7 bases for J; bases not matched to a gene: 4. The germline CDR1 and CDR2 sequences are GTSNPN and SVGIG (reference sequence). The DNA for the CDR3 is TGTGCCTGGGGGGGACAGGGGTTTGGCTACACCTTC. Translated, it gives CAWGGQGFGYTF.

The chain links TRBV6-5 to TRBJ1-1; possible D gene TRBD1, 5 bases. The V gene's germline CDR1 is MNHEY and CDR2 SVGAGI. This CDR3 is 11 amino acids long. V shed 11 bases and J shed 6 bases, with 13 bases lying between them. The CDR3 spells CAVRGFAEAFF. For the CDR3, the DNA is TGTGCCGTAAGGGGTTTCGCTGAAGCTTTCTTT.

The genes are TRBV2 and TRBJ1-5; D is ambiguous. Between the trimmed V and J ends, which lost 4 bases and 3 bases, there was a span of 10 bases. Germline V gene sequence: CDR1 SNHLY, CDR2 FYNNEI. The CDR3 is 14 amino acids. The CDR3, as DNA: TGTGCCAGCAGTGTTCGGGTGAACAATCAGCCCCAGCATTTT. Residues: CASSVRVNNQPQHF.

The chain combines TRBV5-5 with TRBJ2-7, with TRBD2 matching 14 bases. With V trimmed by 4 bases and J by 0 bases, 3 bases remained unmatched. This CDR3 has 16 amino acids. Germline values: CDR1 SGHKS, CDR2 YYEKEE (reference sequence). Here the CDR3 DNA reads TGTGCCAGCAGCCCGACTAGCGGGGGGGCCTCCTACGAGCAGTACTTC. Its translation is CASSPTSGGASYEQYF.

This chain links TRBV29-1 with TRBJ2-1; 13 bases agree with TRBD2. CDR1 SQVTM and CDR2 ANQGSEA come from the germline V gene. The CDR3 runs to 16 residues. Trimming at V came to 8 bases and at J to 8 bases, leaving 15 bases not matched to a gene. This CDR3 reads CSTRLAGGHILDEQFF. The DNA for the CDR3 is TGCAGCACCAGACTAGCGGGGGGTCATATTCTCGATGAGCAGTTCTTC.

The genes are TRBV3-1 (or the pseudogene TRBV3-2) and TRBJ1-1; D uncertain. Trimming took off 0 bases at V and 10 bases at J, with 18 bases between the two ends. Germline V CDR1 and CDR2: LGHDT, YNNKEL (reference sequence). The CDR3 runs 15 residues. CDR3 DNA sequence: TGTGCCAGCAGCCAAGATCCGGGAGGACGCTTAGGAGCTTTCTTT. Protein product: CASSQDPGGRLGAFF.

The chain recombines TRBV28 with TRBJ1-1; D not certain. Between the trimmed V and J ends, which lost 4 bases and 1 base, there was a span of 7 bases. Germline lookup yields CDR1 MDHEN and CDR2 SYDVKM. This CDR3 region has 13 residues. This CDR3 is CASSWGGNTEAFF. The CDR3 coding sequence is TGTGCCAGCAGTTGGGGAGGGAACACTGAAGCTTTCTTT.

V is TRBV2 and J is TRBJ1-6; no reliable D call. CDR1 SNHLY and CDR2 FYNNEI come from the germline V gene. The CDR3 consists of 14 residues. Trimming took 2 bases from V and 7 from J, leaving 9 bases between them. CDR3 amino acids: CASSELSQNSPLHF. Written as DNA, the CDR3 is TGTGCCAGCAGTGAACTTAGCCAGAATTCACCCCTCCACTTT.

V and J are TRBV11-3 and TRBJ2-2, with 10 positions matching TRBD1. The CDR3 is made up of 17 amino acids. The junction had 4 bases not matched to a gene; V was cut back by 3 bases and J by 0 bases. Germline V CDR1 and CDR2: SGHNT, YENEEA. As DNA, the CDR3 is TGTGCCAGCAGCTTTAGTGGGACAGGGGCGAACACCGGGGAGCTGTTTTTT. The encoded protein is CASSFSGTGANTGELFF.